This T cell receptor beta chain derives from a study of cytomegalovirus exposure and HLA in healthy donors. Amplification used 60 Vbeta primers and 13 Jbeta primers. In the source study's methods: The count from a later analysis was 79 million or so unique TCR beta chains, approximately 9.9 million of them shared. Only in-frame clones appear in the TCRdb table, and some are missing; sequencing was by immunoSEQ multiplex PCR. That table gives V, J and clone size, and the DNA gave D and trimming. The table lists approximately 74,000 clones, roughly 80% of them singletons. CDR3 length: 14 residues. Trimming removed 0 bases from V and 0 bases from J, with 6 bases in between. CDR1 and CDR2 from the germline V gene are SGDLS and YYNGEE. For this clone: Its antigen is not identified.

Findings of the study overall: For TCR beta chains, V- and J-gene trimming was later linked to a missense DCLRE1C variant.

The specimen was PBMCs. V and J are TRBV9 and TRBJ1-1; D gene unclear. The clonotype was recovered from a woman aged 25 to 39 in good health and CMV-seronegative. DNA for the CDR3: TGTGCCAGCAGCGTAGTAGTCATGAACACTGAAGCTTTCTTT. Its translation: CASSVVVMNTEAFF.